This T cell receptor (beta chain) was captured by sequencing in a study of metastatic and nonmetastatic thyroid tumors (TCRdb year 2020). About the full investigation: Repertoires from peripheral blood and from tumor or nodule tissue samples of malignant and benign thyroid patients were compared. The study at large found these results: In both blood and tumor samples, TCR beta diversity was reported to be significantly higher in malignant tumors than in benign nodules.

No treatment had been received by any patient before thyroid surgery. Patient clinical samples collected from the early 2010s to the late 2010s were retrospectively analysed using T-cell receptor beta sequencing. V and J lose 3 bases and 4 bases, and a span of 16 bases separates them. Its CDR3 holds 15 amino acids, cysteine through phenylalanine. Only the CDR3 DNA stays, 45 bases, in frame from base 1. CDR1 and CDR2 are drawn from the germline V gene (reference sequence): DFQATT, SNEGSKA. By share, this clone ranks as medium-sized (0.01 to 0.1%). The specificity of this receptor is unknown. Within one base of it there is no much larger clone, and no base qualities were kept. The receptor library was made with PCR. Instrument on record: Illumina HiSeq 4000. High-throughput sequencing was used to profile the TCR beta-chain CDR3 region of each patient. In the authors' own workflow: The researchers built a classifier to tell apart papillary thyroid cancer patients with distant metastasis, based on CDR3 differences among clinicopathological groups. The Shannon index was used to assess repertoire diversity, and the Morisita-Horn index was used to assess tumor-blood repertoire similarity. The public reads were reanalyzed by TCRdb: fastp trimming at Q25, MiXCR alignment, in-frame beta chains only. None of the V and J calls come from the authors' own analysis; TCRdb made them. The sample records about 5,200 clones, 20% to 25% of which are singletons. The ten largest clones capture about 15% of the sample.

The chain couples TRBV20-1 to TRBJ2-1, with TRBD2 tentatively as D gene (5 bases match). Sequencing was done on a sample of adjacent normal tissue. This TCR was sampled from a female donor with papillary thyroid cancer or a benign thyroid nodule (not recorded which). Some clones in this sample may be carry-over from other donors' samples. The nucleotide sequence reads TGCAGTGCTAGCCCACTCGGGGTGGATTACAATGAGCAGTTCTTC. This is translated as CSASPLGVDYNEQFF.